Detailed here is one TCR beta chain. Its antigen is unknown. This CDR3 comprises 19 residues. Germline values: CDR1 LNHDA, CDR2 SQIVND (reference sequence). V shed 6 bases and J shed 4 bases, with 28 bases lying between them. The data are from a study of early T cells in non-severe SARS-CoV-2 infection. General observations from the study: Private and CD4 specificities were missed by VDJdb matching, skewed to anti-spike CD8.

Tagging with unique molecular identifiers was applied to individual cDNA molecules. TCRdb called the 5' RACE reads again in MiXCR, with one record for every CDR3 protein. The sample includes tens of thousands of distinct CDR3 sequences, about 12% of them seen just once. Material for sequencing was whole blood. This clonotype originated in an adult who was a healthcare worker with PCR-confirmed SARS-CoV-2 infection or an uninfected control (not recorded which). J is TRBJ2-1 and V is TRBV19; TRBD2 might be the D (5 bases). In DNA form, the CDR3 reads TGTGCCAGTAGAGCCCTCCGGGAAGAAGGTTTACGGGTTTACAATGAGCAGTTCTTC. Amino acids: CASRALREEGLRVYNEQFF.